The 14 T cell receptor beta chains given below trace back to one sample, sequenced in a study of T cells after yellow fever vaccination. Using its own MiXCR run on the 5' RACE reads, TCRdb lists one record per CDR3 protein. The data show 550,000 to 750,000 distinct CDR3 sequences, 13% seen once. Sequencing was performed on PBMCs, taken on the day of the yellow fever booster vaccination. The receptor source for this set is a man aged 25-45 years who received the YFV17D yellow fever vaccine.

CDR3 bases: TGCAGCGTTGCTTCCGGGGAAGAGACCCAGTACTTC. Translated: CSVASGEETQYF. This chain uses TRBV29-1 with TRBJ2-5, with D maybe TRBD2 (5 bases). Trimming pared 4 bases from V and 3 bases from J, leaving 9 bases between. The CDR3 has 12 amino acids. Germline V gives CDR1 SQVTM, CDR2 ANQGSEA.

This chain uses TRBV2 with TRBJ2-1, with 8 bases matching TRBD1. The CDR3 runs 14 residues. The junction had 8 bases not matched to a gene; V was cut back by 7 bases and J by 6 bases. CDR1 is SNHLY, CDR2 FYNNEI, per germline. The CDR3 DNA reads as TGTGCCAGCATTCGAGGACAGGGAATCAATGAGCAGTTCTTC. It encodes CASIRGQGINEQFF.

Only a few counts were recorded for this clonotype. The chain carries TRBV11-2 and TRBJ2-1; D might be TRBD2 (5 bases). Germline V gene sequence: CDR1 SGHAT, CDR2 FQNNGV. The CDR3 spans 16 residues. V was trimmed by 1 base and J by 8 bases, leaving 18 bases between them. The CDR3 DNA reads as TGTGCCAGCAGCTTAGGCGGGTTAACCCAAACCGATGAGCAGTTCTTC. This gives the protein CASSLGGLTQTDEQFF.

The chain couples TRBV7-2 to TRBJ2-7; possibly TRBD2 for D (5 bases). The CDR3 covers 14 residues. Germline CDR1 SGHTA, CDR2 FQGNSA. V gave up 5 bases and J gave up 3 bases, with 14 bases separating them. The CDR3 loop reads CASSPDRGYYEQYF. In DNA form, the CDR3 reads TGTGCCAGCAGCCCAGATAGAGGGTACTACGAGCAGTACTTC.

The chain has TRBV5-6 and TRBJ2-1; 13 nucleotides align to TRBD2. V gave up 0 bases and J gave up 3 bases; unmatched junction bases: 9. CDR1 and CDR2 (germline): SGHDT, YYEEEE. This CDR3 is built from 19 residues. As DNA, the CDR3 is TGTGCCAGCAGCTTGGAGGGAAGGACTAGCGGGAGTTTCTACAATGAGCAGTTCTTC. This encodes CASSLEGRTSGSFYNEQFF.

This clonotype turned up a few times. The V gene is TRBV27, the J gene TRBJ1-6, with no clear D. The V end was cut by 6 bases, the J end by 7 bases, with 10 bases between. CDR3 length equals 13 residues. Germline CDR1 reads MNHEY; CDR2 reads SMNVEV (reference sequence). The CDR3, as DNA: TGTGCCAGCAGCAGGTCGACCAATTCACCCCTCCACTTT. Amino acid sequence: CASSRSTNSPLHF.

The V call is TRBV20-1, the J call TRBJ2-1; D ambiguous. V lost 0 bases to trimming and J lost 6 bases, with 9 bases between them. Germline V gene sequence: CDR1 DFQATT, CDR2 SNEGSKA (reference sequence). The CDR3 is made up of 13 amino acids. The DNA for the CDR3 is TGCAGTGCTAGAGAGGCAACTACCAATGAGCAGTTCTTC. This sequence encodes CSAREATTNEQFF.

The rearrangement joins TRBV7-3 to TRBJ2-7, with D unclear. The CDR3 sequence is 16 residues long. Germline values: CDR1 SGHTA, CDR2 FQGTGA. The ends were cut back, 0 bases at V and 2 bases at J, with 14 bases in the middle. This CDR3 is CASSLTRLASTYEQYF. The CDR3 DNA follows: TGTGCCAGCAGCTTAACAAGGTTGGCAAGTACCTACGAGCAGTACTTC.

This clonotype was counted between two and nine times. The J gene is TRBJ2-7, the V gene TRBV4-2, with D possibly TRBD2 on 5 matching bases. Trimming left V 0 bases short and J 0 bases short, with 12 bases between. The CDR3 loop spans 16 amino acids. Germline V CDR1 and CDR2: LGHNA, YNFKEQ. CDR3 in DNA: TGTGCCAGCAGCCAAGAAGGGAGCGGAAGCTCCTACGAGCAGTACTTC. Protein product: CASSQEGSGSSYEQYF.

This clonotype has a count of ten or more. The genes are TRBV7-3 and TRBJ2-3, with D perhaps assigned TRBD1 or TRBD2 (7 bases each). CDR1 is SGHTA and CDR2 is FQGTGA in the germline V gene. This CDR3 spans 14 amino acids. Between the trimmed V and J ends, which lost 5 bases and 3 bases, there was a span of 12 bases. CDR3 coding DNA: TGTGCCAGCAGCCCAGGGGGGGAGACAGATACGCAGTATTTT. Amino acids: CASSPGGETDTQYF.

This clonotype was recorded a few times. J is TRBJ2-2 and V is TRBV19; TRBD1 matches at 7 bases. The J segment lost 5 bases and the V segment lost 3 bases, leaving 6 bases of the junction unmatched. This CDR3 has 15 amino acids. The V gene's germline CDR1 is LNHDA and CDR2 SQIVND (reference sequence). CDR3 DNA sequence: TGTGCCAGTAGTATTTCGACAGGGATAACCGGGGAGCTGTTTTTT. The encoded protein is CASSISTGITGELFF.

The chain uses TRBV24-1 and TRBJ2-1, with 14 bases fitting TRBD2. The V gene's germline CDR1 is KGHDR and CDR2 SFDVKD. Losses at the gene ends were 4 bases for V and 7 bases for J; bases not matched to a gene: 8. This CDR3 spans 17 amino acids. CDR3 nucleotide sequence: TGTGCCACCAGTGAGACTAGCGGGAGGGCCCGGTTAAATGAGCAGTTCTTC. This encodes CATSETSGRARLNEQFF.

The chain joins TRBV24-1 to TRBJ2-1; 7 nucleotides agree with TRBD2. Trimming took 11 bases from V and 0 from J; bases not matched to a gene: 6. The CDR3 is 14 amino acids. Germline V lookup: CDR1 KGHDR, CDR2 SFDVKD. The CDR3 nucleotides read TGTGCCAGTCCCCAGCGGGGCTCCTACAATGAGCAGTTCTTC. It encodes CASPQRGSYNEQFF.

This clonotype was detected only a few times. The V and J genes are TRBV12-3 or TRBV12-4 and TRBJ2-1, with a weak D call TRBD2 (6 bases). V was clipped by 5 bases and J by 0 bases, with 14 bases between them. The CDR3 is made up of 16 amino acids. The DNA of the CDR3 is TGTGCCAGCAGTGCAACGGACGGGAGCTCCTACAATGAGCAGTTCTTC. Translation gives CASSATDGSSYNEQFF.